This T cell receptor (beta chain) came from a study of blood T cell repertoires in COVID-19. Study summary: Some COVID-19 samples were acute and others convalescent; all came from the United States, Italy and Spain. Nucleic acid was either cDNA or gDNA, and it came from T cells, B-cell-depleted T cells, or PBMCs.

The CDR3 loop spans 17 amino acids. Trimming stripped 3 bases from V and 3 bases from J, with 17 bases between. In germline, CDR1 is KGHDR, CDR2 SFDVKD. In the authors' methods: For nucleated cells, counts were estimated from reference gene primer amplification. Assay: immunoSEQ multiplex PCR; the TCRdb copy retains only in-frame clones and omits some. Clone size and V and J calls were adopted from that table, with D and trimming inferred from the DNA. Here the sample spans about 50,000 clones, approximately 90% being singletons. Input material: peripheral blood. The sequence derives from a man aged 35 to 55 with active COVID-19. The chain uses TRBV24-1 and TRBJ2-4; D might be TRBD2 (5 bases). CDR3 DNA sequence: TGTGCCACCAGTGATCGGGGAGCGGCCCAAGGCAAAAACATTCAGTACTTC. Residues: CATSDRGAAQGKNIQYF.